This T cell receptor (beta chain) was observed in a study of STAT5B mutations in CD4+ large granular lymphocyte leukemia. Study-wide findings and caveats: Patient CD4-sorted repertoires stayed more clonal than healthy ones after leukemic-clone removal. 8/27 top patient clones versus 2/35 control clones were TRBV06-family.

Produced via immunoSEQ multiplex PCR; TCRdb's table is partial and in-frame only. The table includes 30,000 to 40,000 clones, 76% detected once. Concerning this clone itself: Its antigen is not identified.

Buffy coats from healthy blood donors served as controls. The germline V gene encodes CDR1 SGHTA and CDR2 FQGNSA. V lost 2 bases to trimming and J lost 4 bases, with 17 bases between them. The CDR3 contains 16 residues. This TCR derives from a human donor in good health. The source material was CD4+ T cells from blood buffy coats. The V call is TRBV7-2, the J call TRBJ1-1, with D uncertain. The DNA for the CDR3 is TGTGCCAGCAGCTTATATAGTTGGCAGCGGGGCACTGAAGCTTTCTTT. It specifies CASSLYSWQRGTEAFF. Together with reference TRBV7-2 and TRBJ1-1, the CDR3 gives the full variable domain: GAGVSQSPSNKVTEKGKDVELRCDPISGHTALYWYRQSLGQGLEFLIYFQGNSAPDKSGLPSDRFSAERTGGSVSTLTIQRTQQEDSAVYLCASSLYSWQRGTEAFFGQGTRLTVV.